The 17 T cell receptor beta chains below all came from one sample that was sequenced in a study of T cells after yellow fever vaccination. TCRdb re-analysed the 5' RACE reads in MiXCR, keeping a single row per CDR3 protein. The sample carries a few hundred thousand distinct CDR3 sequences, over 3.5% recorded once. The sequencing used PBMCs, collected 5 days after the yellow fever booster vaccination. These TCRs come from a man between 18 and 35 years old who received the YFV17D yellow fever vaccine.

V gene TRBV7-6 combines with J gene TRBJ2-6; D remains ambiguous. Germline V gene data show CDR1 as SGHVS and CDR2 as FNYEAQ. V shed 5 bases and J shed 0 bases, with 17 bases lying between them. This CDR3 is built from 18 residues. The CDR3 DNA sequence: TGTGCCAGCAGCGACCCAACCGCGAGGAGCTCTGGGGCCAACGTCCTGACTTTC. Translation gives CASSDPTARSSGANVLTF.

The rearrangement uses TRBV5-1 and TRBJ1-2, with D hard to call. Trimming removed 5 bases at V and 2 bases at J, with 13 bases between. The CDR3 is 14 residues long. The germline gives CDR1 SGHRS, CDR2 YFSETQ. CDR3 nucleotide sequence: TGCGCCAGCAGGTGGAGGCCGGGCAACTATGGCTACACCTTC. Translation: CASRWRPGNYGYTF.

Turning to this clonotype: Just one base apart from a much larger clone, this may be a read error. V gene TRBV7-9 combines with J gene TRBJ1-3; D unclear. The CDR3 sequence is 12 residues long. CDR1 is SEHNR and CDR2 is FQNEAQ in the germline V gene (reference sequence). The V end lost 5 bases, the J end lost 4 bases, and 6 bases lay between the germline ends. As DNA, the CDR3 is TGTGCCAGCAGCCCGACAGGAAACACCATATATTTT. Amino acid sequence: CASSPTGNTIYF.

This clonotype was picked up a small number of times. The CDR3, as DNA: TGTGCCAGCAGCCCCTCGCGGGACAGGGGAGTCTATGGCTACACCTTC. Translating it yields CASSPSRDRGVYGYTF. The chain is built from TRBV12-3 or TRBV12-4 and TRBJ1-2; 10 bases are a match to TRBD1. With V trimmed by 6 bases and J by 4 bases, 11 bases remained unmatched. This CDR3 region has 16 residues.

This clonotype was recorded at least ten times. This rearrangement joins TRBV7-6 to TRBJ1-2; 7 bases match TRBD1. After removal of 5 bases from V and 8 bases from J, the junction contained 5 bases not matched to a gene. There are 12 residues in the CDR3. Germline loops: CDR1 SGHVS, CDR2 FNYEAQ. The CDR3: CASSATGNGYTF. The CDR3 bases are TGTGCCAGCAGCGCGACAGGGAACGGCTACACCTTC.

This clonotype was detected a few times. The chain joins TRBV5-6 to TRBJ2-5; TRBD1 aligns across 12 bases. J lost 5 bases, V lost 1 base, and 6 bases had no gene match. The CDR3 extends over 16 amino acids. Germline assignment: CDR1 SGHDT and CDR2 YYEEEE. DNA for the CDR3: TGTGCCAGCAGCTTGCCCGGGACAGGGGGCTTGGAGACCCAGTACTTC. The encoded protein is CASSLPGTGGLETQYF.

This clonotype showed up just a few times. V usage is TRBV7-8 and J usage is TRBJ1-1, with TRBD1 matching 7 bases. After removal of 5 bases from V and 4 bases from J, the junction contained 7 bases not matched to a gene. This CDR3 has 14 residues. The germline V gene has CDR1 SGHVS and CDR2 FQNEAQ. The CDR3 sequence is CASSPATGSTEAFF. The CDR3 DNA is TGTGCCAGCAGCCCCGCGACAGGGAGCACTGAAGCTTTCTTT.

The table lists this clonotype with a few counts. CDR3 nucleotide sequence: TGTGCCAGCAGCACACGGGACAGGGGGCCTGGGCAGCCCCAGCATTTT. Its protein product is CASSTRDRGPGQPQHF. This chain links TRBV21-1 with TRBJ1-5; the DNA was not used to check the table's D call, TRBD1. TRBV21-1 is a known pseudogene. The CDR3 runs 16 residues.

There are a few counts of this clonotype. V usage is TRBV27 and J usage is TRBJ1-1; 9 bases align to TRBD1. The CDR3 has 15 amino acids. The germline CDR1 and CDR2 sequences are MNHEY and SMNVEV (reference sequence). V shed 5 bases, J shed 2 bases, and the junction held 6 bases outside the gene matches. The DNA of the CDR3 is TGTGCCAGCAGTCCCACAGGGGGCCCAAACACTGAAGCTTTCTTT. Translation gives CASSPTGGPNTEAFF.

This clonotype has only a few counts. CDR3 DNA: TGTGCCAGCAGTGGAGCCGAAGGGTATTCACCCCTCCACTTT. This gives the protein CASSGAEGYSPLHF. The rearrangement uses TRBV27 and TRBJ1-6; D is unresolved. In germline, CDR1 is MNHEY, CDR2 SMNVEV (reference sequence). With 5 bases removed from V and 8 bases from J, the gap between germline ends came to 13 bases. This CDR3 has 14 residues.

The V and J genes are TRBV5-5 and TRBJ2-3; the match to TRBD2 covers 9 bases. V was pared by 3 bases and J by 2 bases, with 13 bases of the junction left unmatched. CDR3 length equals 18 residues. The germline V gene encodes CDR1 SGHKS and CDR2 YYEKEE (reference sequence). The CDR3 here is CASSSAGVAGDYTDTQYF. In DNA form, the CDR3 reads TGTGCCAGCAGCTCGGCGGGGGTAGCGGGGGACTACACAGATACGCAGTATTTT.

The rearrangement links TRBV29-1 to TRBJ1-1; possibly TRBD1 for D (6 bases). V was cut by 6 bases and J by 4 bases, with 12 bases left in between. This CDR3 has 12 residues. Germline CDR1 reads SQVTM; CDR2 reads ANQGSEA. The CDR3 nucleotides read TGCAGCGTGGGGGCAGCGACCACTGAAGCTTTCTTT. Translated, it gives CSVGAATTEAFF.

The chain links TRBV5-1 to TRBJ2-1, with 10 bases lining up with TRBD2. The length of the CDR3 is 14 residues. Germline V lookup: CDR1 SGHRS, CDR2 YFSETQ. V dropped 4 bases and J dropped 7; count of bases not matched to a gene: 5. Here the CDR3 reads CASSRAGGPNEQFF. The CDR3 region has the DNA TGCGCCAGCAGCCGAGCGGGGGGGCCGAATGAGCAGTTCTTC.

This chain uses TRBV5-6 with TRBJ1-6; no clear D gene. Germline V CDR1 and CDR2: SGHDT, YYEEEE. V was trimmed by 6 bases and J by 9 bases, leaving 13 bases between them. The CDR3 totals 13 residues. CDR3 in DNA: TGTGCCAGCACCTCTTCCCATGGTTCACCCCTCCACTTT. Amino acids: CASTSSHGSPLHF. Looking up the rest from reference TRBV5-6 and TRBJ1-6 gives the full variable domain: DAGVTQSPTHLIKTRGQQVTLRCSPKSGHDTVSWYQQALGQGPQFIFQYYEEEERQRGNFPDRFSGHQFPNYSSELNVNALLLGDSALYLCASTSSHGSPLHFGNGTRLTVT.

The V and J genes are TRBV6-1 and TRBJ1-1, with D possibly TRBD1 on 6 matching bases. V shed 3 bases and J shed 5 bases, with 16 bases lying between them. The CDR3 runs 15 residues. CDR1 is MNHNS and CDR2 is SASEGT in the germline V gene. DNA for the CDR3: TGTGCCAGCAGTGAGTGGGGGGCGCGGTGGACTGAAGCTTTCTTT. Translation: CASSEWGARWTEAFF.

This clonotype was detected only a few times. The chain has TRBV18 and TRBJ1-5; TRBD1 matches 8 bases. After removal of 0 bases from V and 7 bases from J, the junction contained 8 bases not matched to a gene. CDR1 and CDR2 (germline): KGHSH, LQKENI. This CDR3 is built from 16 residues. The CDR3 loop is CASSPPTGVFVQPQHF. The CDR3, as DNA: TGTGCCAGCTCACCACCGACAGGGGTCTTCGTCCAGCCCCAGCATTTT.

This clonotype was detected only a few times. J is TRBJ2-6 and V is TRBV5-6; tentatively, D is TRBD1 or TRBD2 (5 bases each). The germline V gene encodes CDR1 SGHDT and CDR2 YYEEEE. The V and J ends lost 2 bases and 0 bases respectively, with 12 bases between them. CDR3 length: 17 amino acids. Here the CDR3 reads CASSFVGDLSGANVLTF. The CDR3 coding sequence is TGTGCCAGCAGCTTTGTTGGGGACCTCTCTGGGGCCAACGTCCTGACTTTC.